Below, 24 T cell receptor beta chains from the same sample are listed, as sequenced in a study of blood T cell repertoires in COVID-19. Profiled with immunoSEQ multiplex PCR; TCRdb holds only in-frame clones, not every one. The sample yields approximately 200,000 clones, about 85% seen once. Sequenced: peripheral blood. These receptor sequences come from a woman between 55 and 75 years old who had recovered from COVID-19.

The rearrangement links TRBV7-2 to TRBJ2-2; D gene uncertain. Germline-derived CDR1 and CDR2 are SGHTA and FQGNSA. Trimming removed 4 bases from V and 0 bases from J, with 3 bases in between. This CDR3 is built from 13 residues. The CDR3 DNA reads as TGTGCCAGCAGCTCCTCGAACACCGGGGAGCTGTTTTTT. Encoded protein: CASSSSNTGELFF.

The chain joins TRBV6-6 to TRBJ1-1; TRBD1 matches at 7 bases. Germline CDR1 MNHNY, CDR2 SVGAGI (reference sequence). The ends lost 8 bases at V and 11 bases at J; junction bases unmatched: 11. The CDR3 sequence is 12 residues long. DNA of the CDR3: TGTGCCAGCGGGACAGCTGGGTCTGTCGCTTTCTTT. It is translated as CASGTAGSVAFF.

The rearrangement joins TRBV27 to TRBJ2-3, with TRBD1 as a possible D gene (6 bases). V lost 0 bases and J lost 8, with 12 bases in between. Germline assignment: CDR1 MNHEY and CDR2 SMNVEV (reference sequence). This CDR3 is built from 14 residues. In DNA form, the CDR3 reads TGTGCCAGCAGTTTATCCAGGGGAGTCGGTACGCAGTATTTT. Protein sequence: CASSLSRGVGTQYF.

The rearrangement joins TRBV5-1 to TRBJ2-2; TRBD1 agrees at 10 bases. The CDR3 consists of 16 residues. Germline lookup yields CDR1 SGHRS and CDR2 YFSETQ. The trim removed 3 bases at V and 0 bases at J, leaving 2 bases unmatched. This chain's CDR3 is CASSWTGGSNTGELFF. Written as DNA, the CDR3 is TGCGCCAGCAGCTGGACAGGGGGTTCGAACACCGGGGAGCTGTTTTTT.

The rearrangement uses TRBV30 and TRBJ1-1; no clear D. The CDR3 covers 11 residues. Per the germline V gene, CDR1 is GTSNPN and CDR2 is SVGIG (reference sequence). V was shortened by 0 bases and J by 9 bases, with 8 bases between the two germline ends. The CDR3 reads CAWSVRWQAFF. The CDR3 DNA is TGTGCCTGGAGTGTACGTTGGCAAGCTTTCTTT.

J is TRBJ2-4 and V is TRBV7-2, with D perhaps matching TRBD2 (5 bases). The CDR3 extends over 14 amino acids. Trimming pared 1 base from V and 6 bases from J, leaving 10 bases between. Germline V gene sequence: CDR1 SGHTA, CDR2 FQGNSA. CDR3 sequence: CASSLGASRNIQYF. Here the CDR3 DNA reads TGTGCCAGCAGCTTAGGGGCTAGCAGAAACATTCAGTACTTC.

The J gene is TRBJ2-2, the V gene TRBV3-1 (or the pseudogene TRBV3-2); TRBD1 matches 7 bases. Germline V lookup: CDR1 LGHDT, CDR2 YNNKEL (reference sequence). The CDR3 is made up of 13 amino acids. The V segment lost 4 bases and the J segment 7 bases; nucleotides outside the gene matches: 3. The CDR3 nucleotides are TGTGCCAGCAGCCTAAGGACAGGCGGGGAGCTGTTTTTT. It encodes CASSLRTGGELFF.

V and J are TRBV30 and TRBJ2-5; 9 bases align to TRBD2. With 5 bases clipped from V and 5 bases from J, the junction kept 6 bases outside the gene matches. This CDR3 region has 13 residues. Germline loops: CDR1 GTSNPN, CDR2 SVGIG (reference sequence). CDR3: CAWARGGAETQYF. DNA of the CDR3: TGTGCCTGGGCGCGGGGGGGAGCGGAGACCCAGTACTTC.

For the CDR3, the DNA is TGTGCCAGCAGCTTGCGCACCGGGACAGGGTTCCACGAGCAGTACTTC. This sequence encodes CASSLRTGTGFHEQYF. This chain links TRBV7-6 with TRBJ2-7, with 9 bases aligning to TRBD1. CDR3 length: 16 amino acids. V shed 3 bases, J shed 5 bases, and the junction held 11 bases outside the gene matches. From germline, CDR1 is SGHVS and CDR2 FNYEAQ.

This chain uses TRBV19 with TRBJ1-5; weak D call: TRBD1 (5 bases). This CDR3 is built from 13 residues. Germline lookup yields CDR1 LNHDA and CDR2 SQIVND (reference sequence). V dropped 5 bases and J dropped 4 bases, with 9 bases sitting between them. The CDR3 region is CASSGDRNQPQHF. Written as DNA, the CDR3 is TGTGCCAGTAGTGGCGACAGAAATCAGCCCCAGCATTTT.

This sequence joins TRBV2 and TRBJ1-4; a possible D gene is TRBD1 (5 bases). Trimming left V 4 bases short and J 7 bases short, with 10 bases between. CDR3 size: 13 residues. In germline, CDR1 is SNHLY, CDR2 FYNNEI. CDR3 in DNA: TGTGCCAGCAGTGGACAGCTCATTGAAAAACTGTTTTTT. Its translation: CASSGQLIEKLFF.

The chain employs TRBV2 and TRBJ2-4; 12 bases are shared with TRBD2. Germline V lookup: CDR1 SNHLY, CDR2 FYNNEI. This CDR3 is 17 amino acids long. The V and J ends lost 6 bases and 1 base, in that order; junction bases with no gene match: 7. CDR3 in DNA: TGTGCCAGCAGCGAACCTCTAGCGGGGGGGGCCAAAAACATTCAGTACTTC. Protein product: CASSEPLAGGAKNIQYF.

The rearrangement links TRBV5-1 to TRBJ2-7; 7 bases align to TRBD1. With 4 bases clipped from V and 0 bases from J, the junction kept 7 bases outside the gene matches. Germline V CDR1 and CDR2: SGHRS, YFSETQ. The length of the CDR3 is 15 residues. In nucleotides, the CDR3 is TGCGCCAGCAGCCGGACGGGACAGAGCTCCTACGAGCAGTACTTC. It is translated as CASSRTGQSSYEQYF.

V gene TRBV7-2 combines with J gene TRBJ2-3; TRBD2 matches at 7 bases. This CDR3 contains 14 residues. In germline, CDR1 is SGHTA, CDR2 FQGNSA. J was trimmed by 4 bases and V by 1 base; bases with no gene match: 2. CDR3 sequence: CASSLGDYADTQYF. The CDR3 coding sequence is TGTGCCAGCAGCTTAGGGGACTACGCAGATACGCAGTATTTT. The full variable domain, completed using reference TRBV7-2 and TRBJ2-3, is GAGVSQSPSNKVTEKGKDVELRCDPISGHTALYWYRQSLGQGLEFLIYFQGNSAPDKSGLPSDRFSAERTGGSVSTLTIQRTQQEDSAVYLCASSLGDYADTQYFGPGTRLTVL.

CDR3 region: CASSHGTGNQPQHF. The CDR3 region has the DNA TGTGCCAGCAGCCACGGGACAGGGAATCAGCCCCAGCATTTT. The chain carries TRBV5-8 and TRBJ1-5; 9 bases match TRBD1. V lost 4 bases, J lost 4 bases, and 3 bases stayed unmatched. In germline, CDR1 is SGHTS, CDR2 YDEGEE. The CDR3 runs 14 residues.

The chain carries TRBV5-4 and TRBJ1-6, with D maybe TRBD1 (5 bases). This CDR3 spans 17 amino acids. The V gene lost 0 bases and the J gene lost 0 bases, with 10 bases spanning the gap. CDR1 SGHNT and CDR2 YYREEE come from the germline V gene (reference sequence). CDR3 in DNA: TGTGCCAGCAGCTTGGCCCGGGACTTCTCCTATAATTCACCCCTCCACTTT. Protein sequence: CASSLARDFSYNSPLHF.

J is TRBJ2-3 and V is TRBV7-3; 9 nucleotides match TRBD1. V shed 3 bases, J shed 2 bases, and the junction held 3 bases outside the gene matches. Germline loops: CDR1 SGHTA, CDR2 FQGTGA. The CDR3 sequence is 15 residues long. CDR3 bases: TGTGCCAGCAGCTTGACAGGGGGGGACACAGATACGCAGTATTTT. Amino acids: CASSLTGGDTDTQYF.

The chain has TRBV30 and TRBJ1-2; D perhaps matches TRBD1 (6 bases). The CDR3 covers 12 residues. Trimming stripped 4 bases from V and 2 bases from J, with 8 bases between. Germline V lookup: CDR1 GTSNPN, CDR2 SVGIG (reference sequence). The CDR3 nucleotides read TGTGCCTGGAACAGGGAGAACTATGGCTACACCTTC. It translates to CAWNRENYGYTF.

This clone was observed a few times. The chain links TRBV3-1 (or the pseudogene TRBV3-2) to TRBJ1-2; 9 bases match TRBD1. V shed 4 bases and J 4 bases; nucleotides not matched to a gene: 7. CDR1 LGHDT and CDR2 YNNKEL come from the germline V gene (reference sequence). CDR3 length equals 15 residues. CDR3 region: CASSPGTGLAYGYTF. The CDR3 region has the DNA TGTGCCAGCAGCCCAGGGACAGGGCTGGCCTATGGCTACACCTTC.

The rearrangement links TRBV5-8 to TRBJ2-7, with D perhaps TRBD2 (6 bases). The CDR3 covers 11 residues. The germline V and J ends were trimmed by 0 bases and 10 bases, with 8 bases remaining between them. CDR1 is SGHTS and CDR2 is YDEGEE in the germline V gene. As DNA, the CDR3 is TGTGCCAGCAGCTTGGCGCGGGATCAGTACTTC. Its translation is CASSLARDQYF. The full variable domain, rest sourced from reference TRBV5-8 and TRBJ2-7, is EAGVTQSPTHLIKTRGQQATLRCSPISGHTSVYWYQQALGLGLQFLLWYDEGEERNRGNFPPRFSGRQFPNYSSELNVNALELEDSALYLCASSLARDQYFGPGTRLTVT.

The chain is built from TRBV4-1 and TRBJ2-3; 8 positions agree with TRBD1. This CDR3 comprises 15 residues. Germline lookup yields CDR1 MGHRA and CDR2 YSYEKL. J lost 5 bases, V lost 3 bases, and 7 bases had no gene match. CDR3 bases: TGCGCCAGCAGCCATCGCAGGGGGCTGGTAGATACGCAGTATTTT. This gives the protein CASSHRRGLVDTQYF.

The chain uses TRBV11-2 and TRBJ1-1, with TRBD1 identical over 7 bases. J lost 11 bases, V lost 1 base, and 10 bases had no gene match. Per germline, CDR1 SGHAT and CDR2 FQNNGV. CDR3 length: 14 amino acids. The CDR3 coding sequence is TGTGCCAGCAGCTTAGGGTGGCGGGGCAGGGGGGCTTTCTTT. Translating gives CASSLGWRGRGAFF.

This sequence joins TRBV19 and TRBJ1-5; D ambiguous. CDR1 and CDR2 (germline): LNHDA, SQIVND (reference sequence). The CDR3 extends over 15 amino acids. Trimming shortened V by 6 bases and J by 6 bases, and 18 bases separated the two germline ends. As DNA, the CDR3 is TGTGCCAGTAGCTATGCCCCTATAATTGGTCAGCCCCAGCATTTT. Translation gives CASSYAPIIGQPQHF.

Turning to this clone: Other nucleotide sequences from this sample produce the same CDR3. This chain joins TRBV4-1 and TRBJ1-5; weak D call: TRBD1 (5 bases). CDR1 and CDR2 (germline): MGHRA, YSYEKL. This CDR3 contains 15 residues. Trimming removed 0 bases at V and 9 bases at J, with 15 bases between. In DNA form, the CDR3 reads TGCGCCAGCAGCCAAGATTCCCAGGGTGGGCGGCCCCAGCATTTT. Amino acids: CASSQDSQGGRPQHF.